Listed here are 9 T cell receptor beta chains from one sample, sequenced in a study of beta chain features in type 1 diabetes. TCRB transcripts that were expressed got sequenced, as all of the isolated RNA had been reverse transcribed. Profiled with immunoSEQ multiplex PCR; TCRdb holds only in-frame clones, not every one. The table lists hundreds of thousands of clones, around 15% of them singletons. Input material: naive CD4+ T cells from blood. The source is a young man in good health.

This chain joins TRBV7-2 and TRBJ2-3; 12 bases fit TRBD1. Germline V CDR1 and CDR2: SGHTA, FQGNSA. CDR3 length: 16 amino acids. After removal of 3 bases from V and 5 bases from J, the junction contained 6 bases not matched to a gene. The CDR3 sequence: CASSFGTGGALDTQYF. The CDR3 DNA reads as TGTGCCAGCAGCTTCGGGACAGGGGGCGCATTAGATACGCAGTATTTT.

This clone has only a few counts. The J gene is TRBJ1-2, the V gene TRBV19; D is unresolved. This CDR3 contains 12 residues. Germline assignment: CDR1 LNHDA and CDR2 SQIVND (reference sequence). Trimming removed 3 bases at V and 7 bases at J, with 9 bases between. The DNA for the CDR3 is TGTGCCAGTAGTATGACTTTCGTTGGCTACACCTTC. The encoded protein is CASSMTFVGYTF.

J is TRBJ1-5 and V is TRBV6-1, with a possible D match to TRBD1 (5 bases). The CDR3 consists of 13 residues. Per germline, CDR1 MNHNS and CDR2 SASEGT. The V end was cut by 4 bases, the J end by 5 bases, with 9 bases between. CDR3 sequence reads: CASSAQTDQPQHF. The DNA for the CDR3 is TGTGCCAGCAGTGCCCAGACAGATCAGCCCCAGCATTTT.

The genes are TRBV20-1 and TRBJ1-1, with no clear D. The CDR3 extends over 11 amino acids. Trimming took 6 bases from V and 6 from J, leaving 11 bases between them. The germline V gene has CDR1 DFQATT and CDR2 SNEGSKA (reference sequence). The CDR3 DNA reads TGCAGTGCCTACGGTCTTGCTGAAGCTTTCTTT. Protein product: CSAYGLAEAFF.

This clone was seen more than once but under ten times. The chain combines TRBV18 with TRBJ1-2; D is undetermined. Germline V CDR1 and CDR2: KGHSH, LQKENI. V lost 2 bases to trimming and J lost 7 bases, with 11 bases between them. The CDR3 covers 13 residues. The CDR3 DNA is TGTGCCAGCTCACCAAAGGAGGGTGGTGGCTACACCTTC. This sequence encodes CASSPKEGGGYTF.

This rearrangement joins TRBV28 to TRBJ1-1, with 9 bases lining up with TRBD1. The CDR3 contains 14 residues. Germline CDR1 reads MDHEN; CDR2 reads SYDVKM. V lost 5 bases and J lost 5; bases outside the gene matches: 6. The CDR3 loop is CASSQGQGRTEAFF. Written as DNA, the CDR3 is TGTGCCAGCAGTCAGGGACAGGGACGGACTGAAGCTTTCTTT.

The sample holds a few counts of this clone. The chain combines TRBV19 with TRBJ2-2, with 7 bases lining up with TRBD1. V gave up 8 bases and J gave up 0 bases; unmatched junction bases: 3. The CDR3 has 14 residues. CDR1 and CDR2 (germline): LNHDA, SQIVND (reference sequence). The CDR3 here is CASSDRANTGELFF. The CDR3 DNA is TGTGCCAGTTCAGACAGGGCGAACACCGGGGAGCTGTTTTTT.

This clone was detected a few times. The chain links TRBV9 to TRBJ2-6; D unclear. This CDR3 comprises 16 residues. Trimming stripped 4 bases from V and 0 bases from J, with 11 bases between. Germline V gives CDR1 SGDLS, CDR2 YYNGEE. CDR3 residues: CASSPSGSSGANVLTF. In DNA, the CDR3 is TGTGCCAGCAGCCCGTCGGGCTCCTCTGGGGCCAACGTCCTGACTTTC.

This clone has only a few counts. Other nucleotide sequences from this sample produce the same CDR3. The rearrangement links TRBV28 to TRBJ1-3; D ambiguous. From germline, CDR1 is MDHEN and CDR2 SYDVKM. This CDR3 is 12 amino acids long. The V end was cut by 6 bases, the J end by 1 base, with 4 bases between. The CDR3 DNA is TGTGCCAGCAGGGGGTCTGGAAACACCATATATTTT. Amino acids: CASRGSGNTIYF. Drawing the rest from reference TRBV28 and TRBJ1-3, the complete variable domain is DVKVTQSSRYLVKRTGEKVFLECVQDMDHENMFWYRQDPGLGLRLIYFSYDVKMKEKGDIPEGYSVSREKKERFSLILESASTNQTSMYLCASRGSGNTIYFGEGSWLTVV.